The source of this TCR beta chain is a study of blood T cells in healthy people across ages. Extractions gave at least 5 micrograms of total RNA per sample. Study outcomes and limitations: Samples with more naive T cells showed higher observed beta diversity. Reliance upon unsorted PBMCs precluded definitive naive versus antigen-experienced comparison. A roughly linear fall in TCR beta diversity per million T cells was seen with increasing age.

Remarks on this clonotype: The target antigen is unknown.

Sample-barcoded 5' priming and a J-beta primer mix drove a second PCR of about 7 to 11 cycles. One entry per CDR3 protein results from TCRdb running MiXCR on the 5' RACE reads. The sample lists some 710,000 distinct CDR3 sequences; roughly 46% were seen once. The TCR originated in an elderly man in good health. The sequenced sample consisted of blood.

This chain's CDR3 is CASSQEGTGTGAEKLFF. The CDR3 coding sequence is TGTGCCAGCAGCCAAGAAGGAACCGGGACAGGGGCTGAAAAACTGTTTTTT. The V and J genes are TRBV4-2 and TRBJ1-4, with 10 bases aligning to TRBD1. The CDR3 runs 17 residues. Germline lookup yields CDR1 LGHNA and CDR2 YNFKEQ. Trimming took 0 bases from V and 7 from J; bases not matched to a gene: 8.